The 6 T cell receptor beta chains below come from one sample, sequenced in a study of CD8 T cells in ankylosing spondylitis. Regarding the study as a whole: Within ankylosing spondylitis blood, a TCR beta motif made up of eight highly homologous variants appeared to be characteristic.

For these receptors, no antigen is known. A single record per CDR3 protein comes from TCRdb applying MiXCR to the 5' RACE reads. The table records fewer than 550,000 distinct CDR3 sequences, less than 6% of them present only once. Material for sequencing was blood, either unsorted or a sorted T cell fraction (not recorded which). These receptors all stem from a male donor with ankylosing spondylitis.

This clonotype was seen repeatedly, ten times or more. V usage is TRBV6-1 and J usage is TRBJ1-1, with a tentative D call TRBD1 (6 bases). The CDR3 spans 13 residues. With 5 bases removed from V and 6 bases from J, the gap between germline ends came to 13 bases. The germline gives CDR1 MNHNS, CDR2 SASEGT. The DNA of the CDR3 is TGTGCCAGCAGTCTGTCCCGGGGGCCTGAAGCTTTCTTT. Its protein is CASSLSRGPEAFF.

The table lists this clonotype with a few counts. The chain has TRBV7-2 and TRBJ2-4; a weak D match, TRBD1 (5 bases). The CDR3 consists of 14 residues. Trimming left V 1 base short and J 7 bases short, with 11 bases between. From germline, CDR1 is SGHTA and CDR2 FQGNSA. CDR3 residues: CASSLVGLGNIQYF. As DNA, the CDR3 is TGTGCCAGCAGCTTAGTGGGGCTCGGGAACATTCAGTACTTC. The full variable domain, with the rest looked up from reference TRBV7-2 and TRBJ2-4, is GAGVSQSPSNKVTEKGKDVELRCDPISGHTALYWYRQSLGQGLEFLIYFQGNSAPDKSGLPSDRFSAERTGGSVSTLTIQRTQQEDSAVYLCASSLVGLGNIQYFGAGTRLSVL.

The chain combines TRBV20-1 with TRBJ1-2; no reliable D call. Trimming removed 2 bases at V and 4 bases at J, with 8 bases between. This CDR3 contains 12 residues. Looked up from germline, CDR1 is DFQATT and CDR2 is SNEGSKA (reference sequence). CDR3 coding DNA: TGCAGTGCTAGAAACCAGCTCTATGGCTACACCTTC. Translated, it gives CSARNQLYGYTF.

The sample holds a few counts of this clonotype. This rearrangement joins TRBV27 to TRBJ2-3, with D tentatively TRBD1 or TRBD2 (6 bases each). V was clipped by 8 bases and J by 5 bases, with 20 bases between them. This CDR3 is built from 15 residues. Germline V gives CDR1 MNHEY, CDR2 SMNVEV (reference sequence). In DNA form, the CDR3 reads TGTGCCAGCGCGAGGAGGGGGGCGCGGCAAGATACGCAGTATTTT. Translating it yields CASARRGARQDTQYF.

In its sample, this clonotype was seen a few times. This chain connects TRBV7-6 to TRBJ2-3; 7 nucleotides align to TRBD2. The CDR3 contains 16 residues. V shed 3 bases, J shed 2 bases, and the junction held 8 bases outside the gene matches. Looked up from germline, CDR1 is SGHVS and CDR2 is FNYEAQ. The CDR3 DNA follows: TGTGCCAGCAGCTTGGGAGGGGCTATCCTCACAGATACGCAGTATTTT. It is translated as CASSLGGAILTDTQYF.

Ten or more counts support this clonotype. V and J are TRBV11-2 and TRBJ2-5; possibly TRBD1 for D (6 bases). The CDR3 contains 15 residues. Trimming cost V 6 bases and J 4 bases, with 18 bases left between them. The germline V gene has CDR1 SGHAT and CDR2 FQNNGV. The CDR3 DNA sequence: TGTGCCAGCAGGCCTACAGGGCGGGCAAGAGAGACCCAGTACTTC. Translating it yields CASRPTGRARETQYF.